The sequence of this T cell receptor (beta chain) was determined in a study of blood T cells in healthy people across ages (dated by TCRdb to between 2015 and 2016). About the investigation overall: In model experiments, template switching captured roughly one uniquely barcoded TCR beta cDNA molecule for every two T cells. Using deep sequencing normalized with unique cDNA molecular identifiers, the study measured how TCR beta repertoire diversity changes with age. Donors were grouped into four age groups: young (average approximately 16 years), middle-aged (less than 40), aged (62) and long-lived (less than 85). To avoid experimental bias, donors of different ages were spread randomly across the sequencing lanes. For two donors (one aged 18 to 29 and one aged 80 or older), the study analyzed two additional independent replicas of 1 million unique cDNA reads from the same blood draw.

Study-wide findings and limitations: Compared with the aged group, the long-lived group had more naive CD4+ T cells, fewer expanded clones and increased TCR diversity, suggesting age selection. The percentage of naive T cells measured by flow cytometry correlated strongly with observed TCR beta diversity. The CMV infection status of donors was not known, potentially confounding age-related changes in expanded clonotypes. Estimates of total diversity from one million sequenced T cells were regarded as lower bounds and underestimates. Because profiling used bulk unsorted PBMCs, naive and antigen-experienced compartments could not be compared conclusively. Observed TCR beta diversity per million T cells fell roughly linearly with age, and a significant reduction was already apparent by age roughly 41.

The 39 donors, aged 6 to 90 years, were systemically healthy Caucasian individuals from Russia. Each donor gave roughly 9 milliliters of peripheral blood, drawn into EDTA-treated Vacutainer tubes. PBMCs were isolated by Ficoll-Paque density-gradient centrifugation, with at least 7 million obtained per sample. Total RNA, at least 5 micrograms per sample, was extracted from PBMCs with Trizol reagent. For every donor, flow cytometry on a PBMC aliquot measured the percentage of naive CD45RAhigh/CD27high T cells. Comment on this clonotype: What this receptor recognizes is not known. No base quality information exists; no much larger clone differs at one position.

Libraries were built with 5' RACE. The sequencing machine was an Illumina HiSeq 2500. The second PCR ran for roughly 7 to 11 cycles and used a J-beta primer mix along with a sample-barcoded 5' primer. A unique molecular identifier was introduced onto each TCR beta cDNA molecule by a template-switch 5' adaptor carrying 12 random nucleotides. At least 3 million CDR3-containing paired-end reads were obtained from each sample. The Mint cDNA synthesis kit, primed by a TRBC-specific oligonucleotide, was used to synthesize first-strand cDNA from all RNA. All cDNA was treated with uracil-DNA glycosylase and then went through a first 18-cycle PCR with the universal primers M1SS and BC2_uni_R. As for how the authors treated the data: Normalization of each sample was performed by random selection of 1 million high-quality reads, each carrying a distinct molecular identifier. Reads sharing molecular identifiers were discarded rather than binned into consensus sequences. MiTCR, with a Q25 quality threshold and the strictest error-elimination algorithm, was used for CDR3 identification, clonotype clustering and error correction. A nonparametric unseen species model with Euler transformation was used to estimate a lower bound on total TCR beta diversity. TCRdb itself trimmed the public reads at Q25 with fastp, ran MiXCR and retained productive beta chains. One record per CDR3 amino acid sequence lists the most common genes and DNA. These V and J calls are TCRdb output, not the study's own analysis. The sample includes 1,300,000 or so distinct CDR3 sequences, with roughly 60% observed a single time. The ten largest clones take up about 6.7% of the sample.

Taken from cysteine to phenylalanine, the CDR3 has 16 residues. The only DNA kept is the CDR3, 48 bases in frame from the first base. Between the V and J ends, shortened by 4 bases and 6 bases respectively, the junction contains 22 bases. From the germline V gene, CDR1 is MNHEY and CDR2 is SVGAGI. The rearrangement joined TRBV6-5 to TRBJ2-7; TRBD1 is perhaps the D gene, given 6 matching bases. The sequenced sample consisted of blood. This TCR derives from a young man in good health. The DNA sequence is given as TGTGCCAGCAGTTCTCCCGGCCAACAGGGCGCGCGCGAGCAGTACTTC. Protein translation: CASSSPGQQGAREQYF.